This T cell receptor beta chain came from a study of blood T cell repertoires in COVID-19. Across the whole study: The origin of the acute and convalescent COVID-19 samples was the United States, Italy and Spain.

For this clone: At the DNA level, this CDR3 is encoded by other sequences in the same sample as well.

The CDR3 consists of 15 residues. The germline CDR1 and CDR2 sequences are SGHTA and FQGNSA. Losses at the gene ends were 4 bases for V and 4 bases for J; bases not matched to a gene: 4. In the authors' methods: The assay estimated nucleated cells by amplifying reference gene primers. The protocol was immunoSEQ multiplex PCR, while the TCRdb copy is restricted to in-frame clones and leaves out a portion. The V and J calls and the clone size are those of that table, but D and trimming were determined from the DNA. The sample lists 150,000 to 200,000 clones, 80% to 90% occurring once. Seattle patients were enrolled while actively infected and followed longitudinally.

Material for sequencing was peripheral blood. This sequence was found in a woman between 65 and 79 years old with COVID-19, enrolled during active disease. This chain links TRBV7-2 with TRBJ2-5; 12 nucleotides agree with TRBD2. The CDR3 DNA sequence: TGTGCCAGCAGCTCGACTAGCGGGAGAGGAGAGACCCAGTACTTC. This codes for CASSSTSGRGETQYF. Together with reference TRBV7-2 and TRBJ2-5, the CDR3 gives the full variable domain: GAGVSQSPSNKVTEKGKDVELRCDPISGHTALYWYRQSLGQGLEFLIYFQGNSAPDKSGLPSDRFSAERTGGSVSTLTIQRTQQEDSAVYLCASSSTSGRGETQYFGPGTRLLVL.